Included here is one TCR beta chain sequence, with context. As yet, its antigen is unknown. This sample was taken from a study of radiotherapy plus CTLA-4 blockade in lung cancer. General study points: In blood, tumor-derived TCR clones expanded after radiotherapy plus ipilimumab.

Sequenced by immunoSEQ multiplex PCR; TCRdb stores in-frame clones only, minus some. Of about 15,000 clones in the sample, 72% were seen once. The CDR3 totals 15 residues. V dropped 2 bases and J dropped 2 bases, with 10 bases sitting between them. Germline loops: CDR1 MGHDK, CDR2 SYGVNS. The sequencing here drew on peripheral blood, taken from a patient treated with radiotherapy plus ipilimumab. This clonotype was obtained from a human donor with non-small cell lung cancer whose response to radiotherapy plus ipilimumab could not be evaluated. The chain has TRBV25-1 and TRBJ2-1; weak D call: TRBD2 (7 bases). The CDR3 nucleotides read TGTGCCAGCAGTGAAGGGGGGGCCACCTACAATGAGCAGTTCTTC. It encodes CASSEGGATYNEQFF.